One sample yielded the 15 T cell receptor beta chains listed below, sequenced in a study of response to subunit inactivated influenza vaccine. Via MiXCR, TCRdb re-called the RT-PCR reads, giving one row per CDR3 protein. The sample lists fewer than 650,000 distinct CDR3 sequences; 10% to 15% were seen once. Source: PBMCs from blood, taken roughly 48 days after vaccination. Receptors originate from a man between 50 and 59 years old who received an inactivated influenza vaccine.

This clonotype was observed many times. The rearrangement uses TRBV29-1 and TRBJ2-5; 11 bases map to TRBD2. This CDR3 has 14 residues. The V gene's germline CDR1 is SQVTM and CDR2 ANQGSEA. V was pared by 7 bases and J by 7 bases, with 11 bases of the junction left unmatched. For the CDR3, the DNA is TGCAGCGCCAACGGCTTAGCGGGAGGGCCGACCCAGTACTTC. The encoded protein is CSANGLAGGPTQYF.

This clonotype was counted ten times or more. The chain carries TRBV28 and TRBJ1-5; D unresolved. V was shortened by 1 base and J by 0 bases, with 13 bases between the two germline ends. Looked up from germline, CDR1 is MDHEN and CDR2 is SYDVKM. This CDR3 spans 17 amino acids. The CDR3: CASSLFDIFNSNQPQHF. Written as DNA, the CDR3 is TGTGCCAGCAGTTTATTTGACATCTTCAATAGCAATCAGCCCCAGCATTTT.

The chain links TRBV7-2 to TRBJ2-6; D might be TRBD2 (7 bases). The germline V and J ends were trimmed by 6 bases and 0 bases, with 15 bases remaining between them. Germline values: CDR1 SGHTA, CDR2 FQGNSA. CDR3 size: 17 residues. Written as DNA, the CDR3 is TGTGCCAGCAGACTAGGGGGGGGCAGCTCTGGGGCCAACGTCCTGACTTTC. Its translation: CASRLGGGSSGANVLTF.

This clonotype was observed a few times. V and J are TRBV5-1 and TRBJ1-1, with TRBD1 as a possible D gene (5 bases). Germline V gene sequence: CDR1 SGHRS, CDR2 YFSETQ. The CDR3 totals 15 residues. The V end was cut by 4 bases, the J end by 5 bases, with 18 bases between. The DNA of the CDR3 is TGCGCCAGCAGCCGTTCTCGGGGGGGAGGAACTGAAGCTTTCTTT. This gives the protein CASSRSRGGGTEAFF.

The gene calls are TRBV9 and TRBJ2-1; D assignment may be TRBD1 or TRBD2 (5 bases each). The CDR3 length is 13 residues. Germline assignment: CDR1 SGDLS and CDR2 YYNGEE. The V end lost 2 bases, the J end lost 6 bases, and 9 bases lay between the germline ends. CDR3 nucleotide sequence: TGTGCCAGCAGCGTCCCGGGGACCAATGAGCAGTTCTTC. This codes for CASSVPGTNEQFF.

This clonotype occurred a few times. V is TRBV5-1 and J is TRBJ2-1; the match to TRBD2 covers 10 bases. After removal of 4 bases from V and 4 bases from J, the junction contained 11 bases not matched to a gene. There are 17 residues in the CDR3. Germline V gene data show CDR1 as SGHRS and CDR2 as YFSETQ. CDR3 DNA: TGCGCCAGCAGCCTAGCGGGGGCCCCTTACCTATACAATGAGCAGTTCTTC. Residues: CASSLAGAPYLYNEQFF.

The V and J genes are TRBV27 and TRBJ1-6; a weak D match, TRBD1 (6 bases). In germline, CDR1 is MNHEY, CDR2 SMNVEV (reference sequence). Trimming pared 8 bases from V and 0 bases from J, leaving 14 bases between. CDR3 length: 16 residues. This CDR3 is CASCSQGTSYNSPLHF. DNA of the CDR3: TGTGCCAGCTGCTCCCAGGGGACCTCCTATAATTCACCCCTCCACTTT.

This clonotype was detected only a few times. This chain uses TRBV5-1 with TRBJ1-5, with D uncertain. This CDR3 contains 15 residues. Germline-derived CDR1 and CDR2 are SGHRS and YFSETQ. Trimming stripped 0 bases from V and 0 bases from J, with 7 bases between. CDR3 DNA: TGCGCCAGCAGCTTGGAGGGTTTTAGCAATCAGCCCCAGCATTTT. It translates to CASSLEGFSNQPQHF.

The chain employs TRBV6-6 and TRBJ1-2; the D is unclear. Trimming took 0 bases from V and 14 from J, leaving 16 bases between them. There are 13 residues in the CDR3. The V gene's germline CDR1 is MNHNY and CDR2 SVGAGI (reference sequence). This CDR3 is CASSYSVAARITF. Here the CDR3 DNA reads TGTGCCAGCAGTTACTCGGTCGCAGCGCGTATAACCTTC.

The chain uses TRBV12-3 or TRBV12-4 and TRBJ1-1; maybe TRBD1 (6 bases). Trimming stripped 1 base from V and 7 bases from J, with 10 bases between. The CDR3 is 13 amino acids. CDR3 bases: TGTGCCAGCAGTTTAGGGGACAAGTATGAAGCTTTCTTT. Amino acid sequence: CASSLGDKYEAFF.

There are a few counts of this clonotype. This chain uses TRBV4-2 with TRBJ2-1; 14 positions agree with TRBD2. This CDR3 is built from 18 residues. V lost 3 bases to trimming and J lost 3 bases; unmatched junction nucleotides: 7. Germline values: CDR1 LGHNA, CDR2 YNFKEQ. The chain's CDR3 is CASSHQTSGGAHYNEQFF. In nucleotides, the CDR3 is TGTGCCAGCAGCCACCAGACTAGCGGGGGGGCCCACTACAATGAGCAGTTCTTC.

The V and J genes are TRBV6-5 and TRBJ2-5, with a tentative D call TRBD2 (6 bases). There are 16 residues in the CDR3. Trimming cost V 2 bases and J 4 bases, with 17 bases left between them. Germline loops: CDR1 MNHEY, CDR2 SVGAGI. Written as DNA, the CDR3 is TGTGCCAGCAGTTACATCGGGACTTCCGCGGCAGAGACCCAGTACTTC. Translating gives CASSYIGTSAAETQYF.

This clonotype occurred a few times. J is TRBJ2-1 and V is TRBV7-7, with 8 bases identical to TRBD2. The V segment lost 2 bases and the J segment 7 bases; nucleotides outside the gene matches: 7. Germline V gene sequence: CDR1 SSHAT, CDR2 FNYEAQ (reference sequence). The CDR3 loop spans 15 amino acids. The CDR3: CASSLSRTSWNEQFF. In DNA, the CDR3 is TGTGCCAGCAGCTTATCCCGGACTAGCTGGAATGAGCAGTTCTTC.

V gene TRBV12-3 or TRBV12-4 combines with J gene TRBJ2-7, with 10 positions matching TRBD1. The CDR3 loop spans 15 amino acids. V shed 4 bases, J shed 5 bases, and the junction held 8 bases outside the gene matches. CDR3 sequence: CASSSDRGRKDEQYF. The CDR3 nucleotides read TGTGCCAGCAGTTCAGACAGGGGGCGGAAGGACGAGCAGTACTTC.

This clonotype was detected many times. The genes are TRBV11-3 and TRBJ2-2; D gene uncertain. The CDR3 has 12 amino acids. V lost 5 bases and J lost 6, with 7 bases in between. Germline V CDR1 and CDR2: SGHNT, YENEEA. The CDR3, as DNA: TGTGCCAGCAGCCCCAGATCCGGGGAGCTGTTTTTT. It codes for CASSPRSGELFF.